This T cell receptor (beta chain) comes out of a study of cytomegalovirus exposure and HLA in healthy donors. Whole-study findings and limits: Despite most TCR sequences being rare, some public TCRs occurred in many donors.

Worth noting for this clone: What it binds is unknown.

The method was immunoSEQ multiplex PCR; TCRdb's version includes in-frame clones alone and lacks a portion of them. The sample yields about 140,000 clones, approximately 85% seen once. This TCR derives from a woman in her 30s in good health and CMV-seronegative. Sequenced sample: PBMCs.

The CDR3 protein is CASSLVGGEQYF. CDR3 nucleotide sequence: TGTGCCAGCAGCTTGGTCGGAGGCGAGCAGTACTTC. The chain links TRBV5-6 to TRBJ2-7; possibly TRBD2 for D (5 bases). Trimming stripped 0 bases from V and 6 bases from J, with 7 bases between. In germline, CDR1 is SGHDT, CDR2 YYEEEE. The CDR3 has 12 amino acids.